The 30 T cell receptor beta chains reported below all come from one sample, sequenced in a study of cytomegalovirus exposure and HLA in healthy donors. Here immunoSEQ multiplex PCR was the method, and the copy in TCRdb shows in-frame clones only, minus some. The data hold some 49,000 clones, with roughly 92% observed a single time. The sample consisted of PBMCs. All receptors come from a man younger than 35 in good health and CMV-seronegative.

The chain recombines TRBV28 with TRBJ1-5; 9 nucleotides align to TRBD1. J gave up 1 base and V 5 bases, and 6 bases lay outside the gene matches. Germline V CDR1 and CDR2: MDHEN, SYDVKM. This CDR3 comprises 16 residues. The CDR3 spells CASSVGQGVSNQPQHF. The CDR3 region has the DNA TGTGCCAGCAGTGTGGGACAGGGTGTCAGCAATCAGCCCCAGCATTTT.

The rearrangement links TRBV7-8 to TRBJ2-7; D ambiguous. CDR3 length: 12 residues. Trimming stripped 3 bases from V and 2 bases from J, with 5 bases between. Germline values: CDR1 SGHVS, CDR2 FQNEAQ. The CDR3 here is CASSFRAYEQYF. CDR3 sequence (DNA): TGTGCCAGCAGCTTCCGAGCCTACGAGCAGTACTTC.

The J gene is TRBJ2-6, the V gene TRBV29-1; TRBD1 aligns across 12 bases. The junction had 4 bases not matched to a gene; V was cut back by 4 bases and J by 0 bases. This CDR3 comprises 17 residues. Germline V CDR1 and CDR2: SQVTM, ANQGSEA. CDR3: CSVAGTGGFSGANVLTF. In nucleotides, the CDR3 is TGCAGCGTTGCAGGGACAGGGGGCTTCTCTGGGGCCAACGTCCTGACTTTC.

The chain joins TRBV30 to TRBJ1-5; possibly TRBD1 for D (5 bases). Per the germline V gene, CDR1 is GTSNPN and CDR2 is SVGIG (reference sequence). V shed 1 base and J shed 4 bases, with 8 bases lying between them. This CDR3 contains 13 residues. CDR3 DNA sequence: TGTGCCTGGAGTGGACAGATAAATCAGCCCCAGCATTTT. Translated: CAWSGQINQPQHF.

This chain joins TRBV5-4 and TRBJ1-2, with 8 bases aligning to TRBD1. Unmatched junction bases numbered 7, after V lost 3 bases and J lost 6 bases. Per germline, CDR1 SGHNT and CDR2 YYREEE (reference sequence). CDR3 size: 14 residues. Here the CDR3 DNA reads TGTGCCAGCAGCTCATACAGGGGGTATGATGGCTACACCTTC. Its translation is CASSSYRGYDGYTF.

The J gene is TRBJ2-1, the V gene TRBV27; 7 bases agree with TRBD2. Trimming at V came to 0 bases and at J to 0 bases, leaving 5 bases not matched to a gene. The CDR3 totals 17 residues. Germline CDR1 and CDR2: MNHEY and SMNVEV (reference sequence). The CDR3 loop reads CASSLSSAGSSYNEQFF. The DNA for the CDR3 is TGTGCCAGCAGTTTATCCTCAGCGGGGAGCTCCTACAATGAGCAGTTCTTC.

This chain connects TRBV11-3 to TRBJ2-1, with TRBD2 matching over 12 bases. From germline, CDR1 is SGHNT and CDR2 YENEEA. The J segment lost 8 bases and the V segment lost 1 base, leaving 3 bases of the junction unmatched. This CDR3 has 15 residues. In nucleotides, the CDR3 is TGTGCCAGCAGCTTAGGGACTAGCGGGATAGATGAGCAGTTCTTC. Its translation is CASSLGTSGIDEQFF.

This chain joins TRBV30 and TRBJ2-2, with D tentatively TRBD2 (7 bases). CDR1 and CDR2 from the germline V gene are GTSNPN and SVGIG (reference sequence). The CDR3 loop spans 16 amino acids. V lost 0 bases and J lost 5, with 16 bases in between. Written as DNA, the CDR3 is TGTGCCTGGAGTGTACTAAGGGGGAGGGGAACCGGGGAGCTGTTTTTT. It encodes CAWSVLRGRGTGELFF.

The chain is built from TRBV28 and TRBJ1-4; D uncertain. Germline V CDR1 and CDR2: MDHEN, SYDVKM. CDR3 size: 12 residues. Deletions cut 5 bases from V and 7 bases from J, with 8 bases between. The CDR3 region is CASSAHSEKLFF. The CDR3 DNA is TGTGCCAGCAGTGCTCACTCTGAAAAACTGTTTTTT.

V and J are TRBV4-1 and TRBJ1-4, with TRBD1 identical over 8 bases. J lost 7 bases, V lost 1 base, and 11 bases had no gene match. This CDR3 has 17 residues. The germline V gene encodes CDR1 MGHRA and CDR2 YSYEKL. CDR3 sequence reads: CASSQGTGTTRGEKLFF. The CDR3 DNA follows: TGCGCCAGCAGCCAAGGGACAGGGACAACGAGGGGTGAAAAACTGTTTTTT.

Only one count was recorded for this clone. V usage is TRBV27 and J usage is TRBJ2-3; TRBD2 aligns across 7 bases. J was trimmed by 8 bases and V by 11 bases; bases with no gene match: 7. Germline V gene lookup returns CDR1 MNHEY and CDR2 SMNVEV (reference sequence). This CDR3 comprises 11 residues. In nucleotides, the CDR3 is TGTGCCTCCTCGTGGGGGGGTACGCAGTATTTT. Encoded protein: CASSWGGTQYF.

The rearrangement uses TRBV7-2 and TRBJ1-2; D is perhaps TRBD1 (6 bases). The CDR3 is made up of 12 amino acids. The germline V and J ends were trimmed by 5 bases and 4 bases, with 8 bases remaining between them. Germline V lookup: CDR1 SGHTA, CDR2 FQGNSA. The CDR3 bases are TGTGCCAGCAGCATGGACAGCTATGGCTACACCTTC. Protein sequence: CASSMDSYGYTF.

This clone is a singleton in its sample. V usage is TRBV7-2 and J usage is TRBJ2-1; 10 positions agree with TRBD2. The CDR3 sequence is 15 residues long. Per germline, CDR1 SGHTA and CDR2 FQGNSA. V lost 6 bases and J lost 5; bases outside the gene matches: 7. Here the CDR3 reads CASSPTSGVNNEQFF. In nucleotides, the CDR3 is TGTGCCAGCAGTCCTACTAGCGGGGTTAACAATGAGCAGTTCTTC. The variable domain in full, completed from reference TRBV7-2 and TRBJ2-1, reads GAGVSQSPSNKVTEKGKDVELRCDPISGHTALYWYRQSLGQGLEFLIYFQGNSAPDKSGLPSDRFSAERTGGSVSTLTIQRTQQEDSAVYLCASSPTSGVNNEQFFGPGTRLTVL.

The V call is TRBV5-5, the J call TRBJ2-5; 10 bases line up with TRBD1. The CDR3 is 16 residues long. The V gene end was trimmed by 3 bases and the J gene end by 5 bases; junction bases not matched to a gene: 10. The germline V gene encodes CDR1 SGHKS and CDR2 YYEKEE (reference sequence). This CDR3 reads CASSSQPGQGTETQYF. CDR3 coding DNA: TGTGCCAGCAGCTCTCAACCGGGACAGGGGACGGAGACCCAGTACTTC.

The CDR3 loop reads CASNVAGGPYEQYF. The CDR3 DNA is TGTGCCAGCAACGTAGCGGGAGGGCCCTACGAGCAGTACTTC. The chain combines TRBV2 with TRBJ2-7, with TRBD2 matching over 11 bases. V shed 7 bases, J shed 2 bases, and the junction held 4 bases outside the gene matches. This CDR3 has 14 residues. Germline V CDR1 and CDR2: SNHLY, FYNNEI.

J is TRBJ2-7 and V is TRBV27; 7 bases map to TRBD2. J was trimmed by 0 bases and V by 3 bases; bases with no gene match: 2. This CDR3 has 14 amino acids. The germline gives CDR1 MNHEY, CDR2 SMNVEV (reference sequence). The CDR3 protein is CASSLGGSSYEQYF. The DNA for the CDR3 is TGTGCCAGCAGTTTGGGCGGGAGCTCCTACGAGCAGTACTTC.

V usage is TRBV5-4 and J usage is TRBJ2-7, with D possibly being TRBD1 (5 bases). CDR3 size: 14 residues. Germline loops: CDR1 SGHNT, CDR2 YYREEE (reference sequence). V was cut by 3 bases and J by 3 bases, with 13 bases left in between. CDR3 DNA sequence: TGTGCCAGCAGCTCAGCTAGACAGAGCTACGAGCAGTACTTC. This sequence encodes CASSSARQSYEQYF.

The V and J genes are TRBV10-1 and TRBJ2-1; TRBD2 aligns across 7 bases. Germline trimming cut 5 bases from V and 5 bases from J; bases unmatched to any gene: 9. Germline CDR1 is WNHNN and CDR2 is SYGVQD (reference sequence). This CDR3 is built from 15 residues. Here the CDR3 DNA reads TGCGCCAGCAGTCCTTCCCTAGCGGCCCACAATGAGCAGTTCTTC. Translating gives CASSPSLAAHNEQFF.

The chain combines TRBV5-1 with TRBJ2-1; TRBD2 agrees at 14 bases. Trimming cost V 4 bases and J 6 bases; bases outside gene matches: 6. CDR1 is SGHRS and CDR2 is YFSETQ in the germline V gene. CDR3 size: 16 residues. The CDR3 sequence: CASSLGTSGSFNEQFF. CDR3 sequence (DNA): TGCGCCAGCAGCCTCGGGACTAGCGGGAGTTTCAATGAGCAGTTCTTC. The whole variable domain, remainder taken from reference TRBV5-1 and TRBJ2-1, is KAGVTQTPRYLIKTRGQQVTLSCSPISGHRSVSWYQQTPGQGLQFLFEYFSETQRNKGNFPGRFSGRQFSNSRSEMNVSTLELGDSALYLCASSLGTSGSFNEQFFGPGTRLTVL.

The chain combines TRBV6-5 with TRBJ2-4; possible D gene TRBD1, 5 bases. The CDR3 has 14 residues. Germline lookup yields CDR1 MNHEY and CDR2 SVGAGI. V was pared by 2 bases and J by 7 bases, with 12 bases between. The CDR3 coding sequence is TGTGCCAGCAGTTACGCCCAGGGCGGTAACATTCAGTACTTC. It specifies CASSYAQGGNIQYF.

This chain uses TRBV28 with TRBJ2-7; 10 bases line up with TRBD2. The V segment lost 8 bases and the J segment 6 bases; nucleotides outside the gene matches: 16. Germline CDR1 and CDR2: MDHEN and SYDVKM. CDR3 length: 16 residues. The CDR3 sequence is CASSSPGLAGAGEQYF. Here the CDR3 DNA reads TGTGCCAGCTCCTCCCCAGGCCTAGCGGGAGCGGGCGAGCAGTACTTC.

The chain joins TRBV2 to TRBJ1-2; TRBD1 aligns across 7 bases. The length of the CDR3 is 14 residues. Germline CDR1 SNHLY, CDR2 FYNNEI. Losses at the gene ends were 1 base for V and 3 bases for J; bases not matched to a gene: 2. For the CDR3, the DNA is TGTGCCAGCAGTGAAGGACAGGGCGACTATGGCTACACCTTC. Encoded protein: CASSEGQGDYGYTF.

V usage is TRBV5-5 and J usage is TRBJ1-1, with 7 positions matching TRBD1. The CDR3 spans 13 residues. Looked up from germline, CDR1 is SGHKS and CDR2 is YYEKEE (reference sequence). J was trimmed by 4 bases and V by 3 bases; bases with no gene match: 3. CDR3 sequence (DNA): TGTGCCAGCAGCTCAAGGGGGCTCACTGAAGCTTTCTTT. It specifies CASSSRGLTEAFF.

The chain uses TRBV7-3 and TRBJ2-3, with 11 positions matching TRBD2. The germline V gene encodes CDR1 SGHTA and CDR2 FQGTGA. The CDR3 is 18 residues long. Losses at the gene ends were 5 bases for V and 0 bases for J; bases not matched to a gene: 10. CDR3 loop: CASSHGPGLAVSTDTQYF. As DNA, the CDR3 is TGTGCCAGCAGCCACGGACCGGGACTAGCGGTGAGCACAGATACGCAGTATTTT.

The chain combines TRBV4-3 with TRBJ2-7, with 7 bases aligning to TRBD2. The CDR3 spans 18 residues. With V trimmed by 0 bases and J by 0 bases, 11 bases remained unmatched. The germline V gene encodes CDR1 LGHNA and CDR2 YSLEER. The CDR3 DNA follows: TGCGCCAGCAGCCAAGATCGCGTAGTGAGCGGGATCTCCTACGAGCAGTACTTC. The encoded protein is CASSQDRVVSGISYEQYF.

V is TRBV5-1 and J is TRBJ2-1; a possible D gene is TRBD2 (6 bases). This CDR3 region has 15 residues. Germline CDR1 SGHRS, CDR2 YFSETQ. V lost 4 bases, J lost 8 bases, and 19 bases lay in between. Here the CDR3 DNA reads TGCGCCAGCAGCCCCAACGGGGGAACTGCGGATGAGCAGTTCTTC. The encoded protein is CASSPNGGTADEQFF.

In this sample, this clone turned up once. This chain connects TRBV27 to TRBJ2-1, with TRBD2 as a possible D gene (5 bases). The CDR3 has 16 residues. From germline, CDR1 is MNHEY and CDR2 SMNVEV (reference sequence). V lost 8 bases, J lost 2 bases, and 19 bases lay in between. CDR3 protein: CASSLRQTGTYNEQFF. The CDR3 region has the DNA TGTGCCAGCTCCCTTCGCCAAACCGGGACCTACAATGAGCAGTTCTTC.

The rearrangement links TRBV29-1 to TRBJ2-1; TRBD1 matches at 9 bases. This CDR3 has 14 residues. In germline, CDR1 is SQVTM, CDR2 ANQGSEA. Unmatched junction bases numbered 4, after V lost 4 bases and J lost 3 bases. CDR3 DNA sequence: TGCAGCGTTGCAAGGACAGGGGTCTACAATGAGCAGTTCTTC. Protein sequence: CSVARTGVYNEQFF.

This clone was observed a handful of times. The gene calls are TRBV28 and TRBJ1-5, with D possibly matching TRBD1 (6 bases). The CDR3 sequence is 17 residues long. Germline V gene data show CDR1 as MDHEN and CDR2 as SYDVKM. V lost 3 bases to trimming and J lost 4 bases, with 19 bases between them. The CDR3 region is CASSFNGQGKLNQPQHF. CDR3 DNA sequence: TGTGCCAGCAGTTTTAATGGGCAGGGGAAGCTTAATCAGCCCCAGCATTTT.

The rearrangement links TRBV7-9 to TRBJ1-4, with 9 positions matching TRBD1. Trimming removed 3 bases from V and 7 bases from J; junction bases left unmatched: 6. Germline V CDR1 and CDR2: SEHNR, FQNEAQ (reference sequence). This CDR3 has 15 residues. The CDR3 is CASSFSGTGSEKLFF. Written as DNA, the CDR3 is TGTGCCAGCAGCTTTTCCGGGACAGGGTCTGAAAAACTGTTTTTT.